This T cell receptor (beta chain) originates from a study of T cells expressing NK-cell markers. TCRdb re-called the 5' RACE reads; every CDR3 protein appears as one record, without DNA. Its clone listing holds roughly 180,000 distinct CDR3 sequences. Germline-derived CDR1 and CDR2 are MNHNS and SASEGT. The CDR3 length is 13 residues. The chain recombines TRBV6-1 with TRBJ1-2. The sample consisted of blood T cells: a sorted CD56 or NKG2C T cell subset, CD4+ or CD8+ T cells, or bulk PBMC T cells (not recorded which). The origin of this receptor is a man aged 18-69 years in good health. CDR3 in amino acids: CASGLTRNYGYTF.